This TCR beta chain stems from a study of blood T cell repertoires in COVID-19. This clone was found once. Data came from immunoSEQ multiplex PCR; TCRdb stores just in-frame clones and leaves some out. The top ten clones hold roughly a sixth of a sample with about 74,000 clones, approximately 78% of them seen once. The CDR3 covers 15 residues. Per germline, CDR1 SGHAT and CDR2 FQNNGV. The junction had 8 bases not matched to a gene; V was cut back by 3 bases and J by 3 bases. The clonotype comes from a human donor in a cohort sampled during active COVID-19. Source material: peripheral blood. The chain couples TRBV11-2 to TRBJ2-7; 7 bases align to TRBD1. The CDR3 region is CASSFRQGPSYEQYF. In DNA, the CDR3 is TGTGCCAGCAGCTTCCGACAGGGCCCCAGCTACGAGCAGTACTTC.